Reported below is one TCR beta chain. This receptor's antigen is unknown. One base away there is no much larger clone; base qualities are not given. V is cut back by 4 bases and J by 3 bases, with 2 bases in the junction unmatched. From the cysteine through the phenylalanine, the CDR3 covers 15 amino acids. The kept DNA is CDR3 alone, 45 bases in frame from the first base. CDR1 and CDR2 (SGHDN, FVKESK) derive from the germline V gene. This record comes from a study of T-cell memory formation after mild COVID-19 (dated by TCRdb to the early 2020s). With regard to the full study: TCR sequence clusters from the two donors were found to be largely donor specific. In two donors, T-cell clones that expanded and contracted after mild COVID-19 were tracked by sequencing TCRalpha and TCRbeta repertoires over time. Two young, previously healthy adult volunteers, one female and one male, were included in the cohort. Study-wide conclusions, independent of this receptor: Contracting CD4+ clones turned up mainly in the CM and EM memory subsets, whereas EMRA was where CD8+ clones were enriched. Clones contracting from day 15 to 85 had balanced CD4/CD8 phenotypes, while a second wave expanding from day 15 to 37 was biased towards CD4+. The study included only a couple of mild cases, and larger cohorts that include severe cases with pre-infection samples were judged to be necessary. Some responding clones were detected in pre-infection memory, which suggested that pre-existing cross-reactive memory T cells had joined the SARS-CoV-2 response. SARS-CoV-2 specificity was not confirmed for the second-wave clones peaking on day 37.

Data came from an Illumina NovaSeq 6000. TCRalpha and TCRbeta cDNA libraries were constructed by 5'RACE with constant-segment primers, with sample barcodes and unique molecular identifiers being introduced. Trizol reagent was used to extract RNA from every sample. Libraries were amplified in two PCR steps, with a second sample barcode and Illumina TruSeq adapters added in the second step. Sequencing of libraries was performed on an Illumina NovaSeq with 2 x 150 bp paired-end reads. From the authors' description of their analysis: The reads were demultiplexed and collapsed into UMI-guided consensus sequences using migec v1.2.7. Using mixcr v2.1.11, UMI consensuses were aligned to TRA and TRB V and J templates and then assembled into clonotypes. A clonotype was counted as expanded or contracted only when both edgeR and NoisET called the clonotype significant, with the noise models trained on biological replicates. For edgeR calls, a false discovery rate-adjusted p below 0.01 and a log2 fold-change threshold of 1 were applied. As an exploratory analysis of dynamics, max-normalized trajectories of the 1000 most abundant clonotypes were examined by PCA with hierarchical clustering. Separately sequenced CD4+ and CD8+ repertoires were used to assign a CD4 or CD8 phenotype to each responding clone. The raw public data were reprocessed by TCRdb itself: fastp quality trimming at Q25, MiXCR clonotype calling, in-frame beta chains only. Identical CDR3 proteins give one entry, which carries the most common genes and DNA. None of the V and J calls come from the authors' own analysis; TCRdb made them. Recorded for this sample are about 350,000 distinct CDR3 sequences; approximately 14% of them occurred a single time. The ten largest account for roughly 20% of the sample.

Ficoll-Paque density gradient centrifugation was used to isolate PBMCs. The specimen was PBMCs or a T cell subset sorted from them (not recorded which). The sequence was collected from a man aged 18 to 29 who had mild COVID-19 (a few samples of this study predate the infection). The sample titles of this study are shuffled in the database, so cell type and time point are left out; the donor was told from shared clones. The chain is assembled from TRBV14 and TRBJ2-6; a stretch of 8 junction bases matches TRBD2. The DNA reads as follows: TGTGCCAGCAGCCCGGCGGGGGGTGGGGCCAACGTCCTGACTTTC. It codes for CASSPAGGGANVLTF.